This passage covers 12 T cell receptor beta chains from one sample sequenced in a study of OX40 agonist ivuxolimab in advanced cancers. Clones were sequenced by immunoSEQ multiplex PCR, and TCRdb holds only the in-frame ones, with some missing. The sample carries under 85,000 clones, nearly 95% recorded once. This material consisted of CD4+ or CD8+ T cells sorted from blood, taken in a trial of the OX40 agonist ivuxolimab. Receptors originate from an adult with an advanced solid tumor such as melanoma, head and neck, liver or kidney cancer.

V gene TRBV15 combines with J gene TRBJ2-7, with 10 positions matching TRBD1. The CDR3 length is 13 residues. CDR1 is LNHNV and CDR2 is YYDKDF in the germline V gene (reference sequence). V shed 8 bases, J shed 3 bases, and the junction held 4 bases outside the gene matches. This CDR3 is CATRGQGYYEQYF. CDR3 nucleotide sequence: TGTGCCACCCGGGGACAGGGGTACTACGAGCAGTACTTC. Using reference TRBV15 and TRBJ2-7 for the parts outside the CDR3, the full variable domain is DAMVIQNPRYQVTQFGKPVTLSCSQTLNHNVMYWYQQKSSQAPKLLFHYYDKDFNNEADTPDNFQSRRPNTSFCFLDIRSPGLGDTAMYLCATRGQGYYEQYFGPGTRLTVT.

The chain joins TRBV4-1 to TRBJ2-7; D possibly corresponds to TRBD2 (7 bases). Trimming cost V 1 base and J 5 bases, with 18 bases left between them. This CDR3 region has 16 residues. The germline CDR1 and CDR2 sequences are MGHRA and YSYEKL. The CDR3 loop reads CASSQVFGGGPNEQYF. The CDR3 coding sequence is TGCGCCAGCAGCCAAGTATTTGGGGGGGGCCCCAACGAGCAGTACTTC.

This clone is a singleton in its sample. The rearrangement joins TRBV7-6 to TRBJ2-1, with unresolved D. V was trimmed by 1 base and J by 10 bases, leaving 8 bases between them. Per the germline V gene, CDR1 is SGHVS and CDR2 is FNYEAQ. The CDR3 spans 12 residues. CDR3 amino acids: CASSLGSLEQFF. The DNA of the CDR3 is TGTGCCAGCAGCTTAGGGTCGCTAGAGCAGTTCTTC.

The CDR3: CASSPSGDSYEQYF. CDR3 in DNA: TGTGCCAGCTCACCATCTGGCGACTCCTACGAGCAGTACTTC. The chain has TRBV18 and TRBJ2-7; no definite D call. The germline V gene has CDR1 KGHSH and CDR2 LQKENI. This CDR3 spans 14 amino acids. V lost 2 bases and J 0 bases, leaving 8 bases between the germline ends.

This sequence joins TRBV6-5 and TRBJ2-5; a possible D gene is TRBD1 (7 bases). The CDR3 is 15 residues long. The germline V gene encodes CDR1 MNHEY and CDR2 SVGAGI. Trimming took off 6 bases at V and 4 bases at J, with 18 bases between the two ends. This CDR3 reads CASSLQSGGRETQYF. Here the CDR3 DNA reads TGTGCCAGCAGCCTTCAGTCAGGGGGGCGAGAGACCCAGTACTTC.

This clone appeared a single time. The genes are TRBV27 and TRBJ1-4; no clear D gene. This CDR3 comprises 15 residues. V lost 1 base, J lost 6 bases, and 12 bases lay in between. CDR1 MNHEY and CDR2 SMNVEV come from the germline V gene (reference sequence). CDR3 coding DNA: TGTGCCAGCAGTTTATTAGGCCCCCGGGATGAAAAACTGTTTTTT. It specifies CASSLLGPRDEKLFF.

This clone was recorded once. The chain has TRBV19 and TRBJ1-1, with a weak D call TRBD1 (5 bases). Deletions cut 2 bases from V and 0 bases from J, with 13 bases between. This CDR3 is 16 amino acids long. CDR1 and CDR2 (germline): LNHDA, SQIVND (reference sequence). The CDR3, as DNA: TGTGCCAGTAGTATATCAGGGCCGCCCATGAACACTGAAGCTTTCTTT. Its translation is CASSISGPPMNTEAFF. Full variable domain (outside the CDR3, taken from reference TRBV19 and TRBJ1-1): DGGITQSPKYLFRKEGQNVTLSCEQNLNHDAMYWYRQDPGQGLRLIYYSQIVNDFQKGDIAEGYSVSREKKESFPLTVTSAQKNPTAFYLCASSISGPPMNTEAFFGQGTRLTVV.

In nucleotides, the CDR3 is TGTGCCAGCAGCCCGGGACTAGCGGGGGGGGGAGAGACCCAGTACTTC. Translation: CASSPGLAGGGETQYF. The chain employs TRBV11-2 and TRBJ2-5, with 16 bases that match TRBD2. Germline V CDR1 and CDR2: SGHAT, FQNNGV. The V and J ends lost 5 bases and 4 bases, in that order; junction bases with no gene match: 4. The CDR3 has 16 residues.

This rearrangement joins TRBV6-1 to TRBJ2-7, with TRBD2 matching over 7 bases. Trimming removed 2 bases from V and 0 bases from J; junction bases left unmatched: 7. Germline V gene lookup returns CDR1 MNHNS and CDR2 SASEGT. The CDR3 runs 16 residues. CDR3: CASSELPSGSSYEQYF. In DNA, the CDR3 is TGTGCCAGCAGTGAACTCCCTAGCGGAAGCTCCTACGAGCAGTACTTC.

This clone was seen a single time. The V call is TRBV9, the J call TRBJ2-7; D not resolved. Trimming shortened V by 0 bases and J by 5 bases, and 6 bases separated the two germline ends. CDR1 and CDR2 from the germline V gene are SGDLS and YYNGEE. This CDR3 region has 12 residues. CDR3 nucleotides: TGTGCCAGCAGCGTAGATGGGGACGAGCAGTACTTC. Protein product: CASSVDGDEQYF.

This chain connects TRBV6-5 to TRBJ2-7; D is uncertain. CDR1 is MNHEY and CDR2 is SVGAGI in the germline V gene. Trimming shortened V by 5 bases and J by 2 bases, and 10 bases separated the two germline ends. The CDR3 spans 13 residues. This chain's CDR3 is CASSESSTYEQYF. The CDR3 region has the DNA TGTGCCAGCAGTGAAAGTAGCACCTACGAGCAGTACTTC.

This chain uses TRBV5-1 with TRBJ2-5; either TRBD1 or TRBD2 may fit D (7 bases each). The J call may be faulty, since TRBJ2-7 better matches the DNA end. There are 15 residues in the CDR3. In germline, CDR1 is SGHRS, CDR2 YFSETQ. The CDR3 sequence is CASSSGTDLYYEQYF. DNA of the CDR3: TGCGCCAGCAGCAGCGGGACAGACCTTTACTACGAGCAGTACTTC.